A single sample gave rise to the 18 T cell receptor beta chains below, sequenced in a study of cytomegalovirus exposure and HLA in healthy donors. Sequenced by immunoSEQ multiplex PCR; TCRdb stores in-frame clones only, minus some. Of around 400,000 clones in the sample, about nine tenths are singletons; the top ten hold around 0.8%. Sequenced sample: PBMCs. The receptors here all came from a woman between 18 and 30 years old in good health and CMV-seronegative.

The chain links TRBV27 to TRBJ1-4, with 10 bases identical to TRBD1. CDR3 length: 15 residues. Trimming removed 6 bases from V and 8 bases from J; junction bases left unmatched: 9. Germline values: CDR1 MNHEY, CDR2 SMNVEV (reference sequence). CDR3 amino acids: CASRGTGALGEKLFF. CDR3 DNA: TGTGCCAGCAGGGGGACAGGGGCCCTTGGGGAAAAACTGTTTTTT.

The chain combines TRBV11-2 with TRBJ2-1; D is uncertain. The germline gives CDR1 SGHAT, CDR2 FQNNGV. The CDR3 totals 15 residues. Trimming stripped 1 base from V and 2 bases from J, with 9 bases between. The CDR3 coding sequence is TGTGCCAGCAGCTTAGTAGCAGCCACCTACAATGAGCAGTTCTTC. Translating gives CASSLVAATYNEQFF.

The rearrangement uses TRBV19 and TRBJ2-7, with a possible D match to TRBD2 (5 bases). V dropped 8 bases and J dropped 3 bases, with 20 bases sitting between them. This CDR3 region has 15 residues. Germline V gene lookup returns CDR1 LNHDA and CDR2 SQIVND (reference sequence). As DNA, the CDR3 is TGTGCCAGTTCTAAAGGGAGCGAGATTTACTACGAGCAGTACTTC. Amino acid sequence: CASSKGSEIYYEQYF.

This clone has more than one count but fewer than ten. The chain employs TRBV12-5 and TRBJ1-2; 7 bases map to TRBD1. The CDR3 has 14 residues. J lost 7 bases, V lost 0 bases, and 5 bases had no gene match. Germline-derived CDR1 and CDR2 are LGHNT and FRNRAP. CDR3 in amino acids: CASGLVPDRVGYTF. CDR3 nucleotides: TGTGCTAGTGGTTTGGTCCCCGACAGGGTTGGCTACACCTTC.

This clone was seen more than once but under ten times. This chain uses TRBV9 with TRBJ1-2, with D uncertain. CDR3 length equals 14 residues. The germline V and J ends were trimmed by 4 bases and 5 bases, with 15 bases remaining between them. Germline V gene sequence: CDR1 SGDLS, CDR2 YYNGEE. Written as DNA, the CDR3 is TGTGCCAGCAGCCTTGCGGAAAACCCTTATGGCTACACCTTC. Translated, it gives CASSLAENPYGYTF.

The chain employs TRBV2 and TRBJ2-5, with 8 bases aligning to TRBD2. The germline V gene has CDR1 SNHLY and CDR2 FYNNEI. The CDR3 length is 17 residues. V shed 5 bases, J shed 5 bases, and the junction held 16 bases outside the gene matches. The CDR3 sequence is CASSQIRPGLVGETQYF. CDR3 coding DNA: TGTGCCAGCAGTCAAATTCGACCGGGACTAGTGGGGGAGACCCAGTACTTC.

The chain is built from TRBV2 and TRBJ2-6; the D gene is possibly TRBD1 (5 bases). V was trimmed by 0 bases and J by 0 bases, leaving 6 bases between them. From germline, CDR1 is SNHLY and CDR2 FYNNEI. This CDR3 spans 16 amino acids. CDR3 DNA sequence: TGTGCCAGCAGTGAAGCCAGGGTCTCTGGGGCCAACGTCCTGACTTTC. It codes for CASSEARVSGANVLTF. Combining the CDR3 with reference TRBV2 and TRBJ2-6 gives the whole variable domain EPEVTQTPSHQVTQMGQEVILRCVPISNHLYFYWYRQILGQKVEFLVSFYNNEISEKSEIFDDQFSVERPDGSNFTLKIRSTKLEDSAMYFCASSEARVSGANVLTFGAGSRLTVL.

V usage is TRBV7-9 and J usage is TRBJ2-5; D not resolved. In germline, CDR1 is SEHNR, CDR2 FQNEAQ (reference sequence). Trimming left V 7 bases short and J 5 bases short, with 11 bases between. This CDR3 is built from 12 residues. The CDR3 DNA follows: TGTGCCAGCAAAGGCGTGGGCGAGACCCAGTACTTC. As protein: CASKGVGETQYF.

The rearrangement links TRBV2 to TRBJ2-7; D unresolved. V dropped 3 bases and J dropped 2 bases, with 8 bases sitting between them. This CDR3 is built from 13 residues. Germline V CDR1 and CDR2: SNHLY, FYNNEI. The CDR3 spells CASSDNFPYEQYF. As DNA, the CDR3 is TGTGCCAGCAGTGATAACTTTCCCTACGAGCAGTACTTC.

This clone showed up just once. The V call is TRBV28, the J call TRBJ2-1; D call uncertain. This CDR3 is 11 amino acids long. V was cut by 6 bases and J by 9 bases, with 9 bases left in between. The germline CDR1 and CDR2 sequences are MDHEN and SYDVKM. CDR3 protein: CASSPFGEQFF. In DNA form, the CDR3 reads TGTGCCAGCAGCCCCTTCGGTGAGCAGTTCTTC.

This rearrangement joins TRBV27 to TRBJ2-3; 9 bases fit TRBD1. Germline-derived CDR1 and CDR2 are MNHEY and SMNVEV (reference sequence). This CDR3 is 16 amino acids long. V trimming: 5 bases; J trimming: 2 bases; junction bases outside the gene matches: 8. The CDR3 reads CASSPWGQGYTDTQYF. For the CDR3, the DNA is TGTGCCAGCAGTCCTTGGGGACAGGGATACACAGATACGCAGTATTTT.

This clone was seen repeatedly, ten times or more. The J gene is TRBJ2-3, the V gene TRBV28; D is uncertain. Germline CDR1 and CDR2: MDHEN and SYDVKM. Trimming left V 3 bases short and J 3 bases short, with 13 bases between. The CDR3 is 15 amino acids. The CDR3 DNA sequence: TGTGCCAGCAGTTTGGTCAGGATGGTAACAGATACGCAGTATTTT. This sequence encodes CASSLVRMVTDTQYF.

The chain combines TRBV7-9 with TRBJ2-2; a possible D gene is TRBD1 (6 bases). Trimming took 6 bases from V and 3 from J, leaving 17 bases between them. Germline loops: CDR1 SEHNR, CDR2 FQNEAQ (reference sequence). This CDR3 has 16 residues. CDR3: CASRPHLGGYTGELFF. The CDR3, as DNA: TGTGCCAGCAGGCCCCATCTAGGGGGTTACACCGGGGAGCTGTTTTTT. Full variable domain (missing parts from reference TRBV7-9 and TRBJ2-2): DTGVSQNPRHKITKRGQNVTFRCDPISEHNRLYWYRQTLGQGPEFLTYFQNEAQLEKSRLLSDRFSAERPKGSFSTLEIQRTEQGDSAMYLCASRPHLGGYTGELFFGEGSRLTVL.

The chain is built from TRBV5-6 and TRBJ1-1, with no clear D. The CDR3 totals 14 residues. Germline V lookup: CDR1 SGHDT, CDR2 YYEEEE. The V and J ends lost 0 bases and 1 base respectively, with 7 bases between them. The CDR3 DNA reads TGTGCCAGCAGCTTGGCCAGGCCGAACACTGAAGCTTTCTTT. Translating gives CASSLARPNTEAFF.

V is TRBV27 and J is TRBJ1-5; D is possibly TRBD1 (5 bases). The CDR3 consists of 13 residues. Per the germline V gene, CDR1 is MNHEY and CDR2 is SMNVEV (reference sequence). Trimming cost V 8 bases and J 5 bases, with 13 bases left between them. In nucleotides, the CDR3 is TGTGCCAGCGGGGGGGATCGGGATCAGCCCCAGCATTTT. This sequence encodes CASGGDRDQPQHF.

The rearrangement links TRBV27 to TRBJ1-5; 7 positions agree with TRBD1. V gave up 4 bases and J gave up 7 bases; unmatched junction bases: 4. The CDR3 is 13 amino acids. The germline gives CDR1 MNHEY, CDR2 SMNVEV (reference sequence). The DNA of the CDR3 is TGTGCCAGCAGTTCGTTACAGGGGCAGCCCCAGCATTTT. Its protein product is CASSSLQGQPQHF.

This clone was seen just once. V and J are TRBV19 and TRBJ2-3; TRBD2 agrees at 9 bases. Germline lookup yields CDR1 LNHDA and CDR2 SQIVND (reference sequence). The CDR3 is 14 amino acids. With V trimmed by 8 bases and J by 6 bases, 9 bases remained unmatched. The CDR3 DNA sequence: TGTGCCAGTTCGCGGGGGGGCCTGTGGGATACGCAGTATTTT. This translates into CASSRGGLWDTQYF.

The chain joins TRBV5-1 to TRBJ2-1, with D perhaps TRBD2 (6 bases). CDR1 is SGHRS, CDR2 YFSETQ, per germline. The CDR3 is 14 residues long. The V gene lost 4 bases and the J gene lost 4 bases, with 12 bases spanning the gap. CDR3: CASSPGLEYNEQFF. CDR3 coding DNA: TGCGCCAGCAGCCCGGGACTTGAGTACAATGAGCAGTTCTTC.